These T cell receptor beta chains were read from a single sample in a study of OX40 agonist ivuxolimab in advanced cancers. TCRdb keeps only in-frame clones here, not all; method: immunoSEQ multiplex PCR. This sample has 50,000 to 70,000 clones; roughly 88% occur once, and the top ten carry more than 9.5%. Sequenced here: CD4+ or CD8+ T cells sorted from blood, sampled in a trial of the OX40 agonist ivuxolimab. All receptors derive from an adult with an advanced solid tumor such as melanoma, head and neck, liver or kidney cancer. CDR3s leave out the opening cysteine and the closing phenylalanine or tryptophan. The order of the fields is clone size, J gene, V gene, CDR3 protein. Size is stated for part of the rows, as once, few or many counts, or as a class when the clone is expanded.

. | TRBJ1-2 | TRBV28 | ASSSYPGGRGYT
. | TRBJ2-1 | TRBV5-4 | ASSLAVGAGGPYNEQF
few | TRBJ1-1 | TRBV19 | ASSIDLETGVTEAF
. | TRBJ2-1 | TRBV7-9 | ASSFAGVGNEQF
once | TRBJ2-3 | TRBV9 | ASSVEGLAVTDTQY
once | TRBJ1-2 | TRBV5-6 | ASSLESYGYT
. | TRBJ1-2 | TRBV4-3 | ASSQVSGYGYT
. | TRBJ1-2 | TRBV14 | ASSQDGTGPWGYT
. | TRBJ2-1 | TRBV7-9 | ASSLASGRWNEQF
medium-sized | TRBJ1-2 | TRBV5-5 | ASSGTGGYGYT
. | TRBJ1-1 | TRBV30 | GGLRAMNTEAF